This entry features one T cell receptor beta chain sequence. This sample is part of a study of blood T cell repertoires in COVID-19. Trimming removed 4 bases at V and 5 bases at J, with 12 bases between. This CDR3 is 14 amino acids long. Germline CDR1 reads MNHEY; CDR2 reads SMNVEV (reference sequence). The data were produced by immunoSEQ multiplex PCR, yet TCRdb's version contains in-frame clones alone and is incomplete. Found here are some 230,000 clones, roughly 83% of them singletons; the top ten hold about 8%. Sample: peripheral blood. This rearrangement joins TRBV27 to TRBJ2-1; possible D gene TRBD1, 6 bases. The TCR originated in a woman aged 50 to 65 with acute or convalescent COVID-19. The CDR3 DNA is TGTGCCAGCAGTTCAATTCGGGACAACAATGAGCAGTTCTTC. Its protein product is CASSSIRDNNEQFF.